Reported below is one T cell receptor beta chain. Its cognate antigen is unknown. This entry is derived from a study of blood T cells in healthy people across ages. Findings of the study overall: The authors considered diversity estimates from one million T cells to be underestimates.

The V gene's germline CDR1 is MGHRA and CDR2 YSYEKL. V lost 4 bases to trimming and J lost 0 bases, with 12 bases between them. This CDR3 contains 15 residues. The study drew donors from healthy Caucasian individuals in Russia aged roughly 6 to 90. Roughly 9 milliliters of peripheral blood were drawn from each donor. Then a second PCR, running roughly 6 to 12 cycles, was carried out with a sample-barcoded 5' primer and a J-beta primer mix. One entry per CDR3 protein, called by TCRdb with MiXCR from the 5' RACE reads. The repertoire holds some 1.5 million distinct CDR3 sequences, with 28% as singletons.

This chain connects TRBV4-1 to TRBJ2-5, with D possibly being TRBD1 (6 bases). Sequences were obtained from blood. This sequence originates from a woman in her twenties or thirties in good health. CDR3 region: CASSLSGQNQETQYF. The CDR3 DNA is TGCGCCAGCAGCCTATCCGGACAGAACCAAGAGACCCAGTACTTC.